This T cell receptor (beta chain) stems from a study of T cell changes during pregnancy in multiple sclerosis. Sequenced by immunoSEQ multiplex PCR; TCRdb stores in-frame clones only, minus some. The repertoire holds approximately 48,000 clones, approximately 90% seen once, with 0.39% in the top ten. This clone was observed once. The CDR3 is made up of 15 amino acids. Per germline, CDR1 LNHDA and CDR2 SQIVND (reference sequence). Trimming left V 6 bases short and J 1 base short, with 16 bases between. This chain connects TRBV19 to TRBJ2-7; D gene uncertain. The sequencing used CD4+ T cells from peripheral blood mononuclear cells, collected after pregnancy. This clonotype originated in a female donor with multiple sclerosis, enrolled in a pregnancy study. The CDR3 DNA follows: TGTGCCAGTAGGCCCTCGAGCTTCAAGTCCTACGAGCAGTACTTC. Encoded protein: CASRPSSFKSYEQYF. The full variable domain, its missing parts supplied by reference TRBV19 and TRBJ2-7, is DGGITQSPKYLFRKEGQNVTLSCEQNLNHDAMYWYRQDPGQGLRLIYYSQIVNDFQKGDIAEGYSVSREKKESFPLTVTSAQKNPTAFYLCASRPSSFKSYEQYFGPGTRLTVT.